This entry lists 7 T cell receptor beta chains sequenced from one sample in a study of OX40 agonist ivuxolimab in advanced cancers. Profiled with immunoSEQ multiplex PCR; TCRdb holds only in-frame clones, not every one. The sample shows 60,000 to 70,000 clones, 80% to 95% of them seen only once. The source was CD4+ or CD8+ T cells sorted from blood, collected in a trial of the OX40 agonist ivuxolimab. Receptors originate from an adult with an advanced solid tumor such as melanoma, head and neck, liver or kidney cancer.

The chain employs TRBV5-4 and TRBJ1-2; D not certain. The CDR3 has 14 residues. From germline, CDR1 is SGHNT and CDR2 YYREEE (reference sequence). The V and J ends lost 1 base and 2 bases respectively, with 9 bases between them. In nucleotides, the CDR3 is TGTGCCAGCAGCTTGCTAACAGAAAACTATGGCTACACCTTC. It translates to CASSLLTENYGYTF.

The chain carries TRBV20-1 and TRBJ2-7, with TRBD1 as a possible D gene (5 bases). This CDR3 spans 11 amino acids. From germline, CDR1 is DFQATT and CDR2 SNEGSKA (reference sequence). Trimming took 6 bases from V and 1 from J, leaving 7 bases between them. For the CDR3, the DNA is TGCAGTGCCACAGGTTCCTACGAGCAGTACTTC. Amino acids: CSATGSYEQYF.

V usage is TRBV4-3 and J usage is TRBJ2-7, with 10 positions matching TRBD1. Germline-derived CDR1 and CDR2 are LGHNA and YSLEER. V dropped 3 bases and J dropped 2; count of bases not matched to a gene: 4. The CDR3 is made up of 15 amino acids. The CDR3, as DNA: TGCGCCAGCAGCCAGGGGACAGGGGAGGCCTACGAGCAGTACTTC. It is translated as CASSQGTGEAYEQYF.

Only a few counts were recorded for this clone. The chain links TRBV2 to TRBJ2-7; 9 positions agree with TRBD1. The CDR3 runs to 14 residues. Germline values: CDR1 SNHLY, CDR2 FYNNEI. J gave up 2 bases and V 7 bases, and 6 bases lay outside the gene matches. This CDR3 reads CASKTGTGPYEQYF. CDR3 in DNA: TGTGCCAGCAAAACCGGGACAGGGCCCTACGAGCAGTACTTC.

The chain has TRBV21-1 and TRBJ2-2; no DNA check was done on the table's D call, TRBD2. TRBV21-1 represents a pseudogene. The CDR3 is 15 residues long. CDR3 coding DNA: TGTGCCAGCAGCAACCCTAGCGGTTTTAACGGGGAGCTGTTTTTT. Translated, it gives CASSNPSGFNGELFF.

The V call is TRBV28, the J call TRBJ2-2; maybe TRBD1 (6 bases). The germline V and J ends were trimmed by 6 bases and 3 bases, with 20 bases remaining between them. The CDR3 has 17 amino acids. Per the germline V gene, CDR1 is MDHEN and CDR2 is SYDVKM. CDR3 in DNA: TGTGCCAGCAGGCCCTCCCCCAGACAGGATTACACCGGGGAGCTGTTTTTT. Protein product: CASRPSPRQDYTGELFF.

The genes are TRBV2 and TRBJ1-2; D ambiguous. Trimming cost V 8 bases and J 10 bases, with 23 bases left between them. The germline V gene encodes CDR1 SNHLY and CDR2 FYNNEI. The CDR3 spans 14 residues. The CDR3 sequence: CASGFGREILNYTF. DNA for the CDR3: TGTGCCAGCGGTTTCGGCAGAGAAATATTAAACTACACCTTC.